This T cell receptor (beta chain) was obtained from a study of a mutant IDH1 vaccine in newly diagnosed glioma. Sequencing was performed with immunoSEQ multiplex PCR; in TCRdb, only in-frame clones are kept and a portion is missing. The data show just over 80,000 clones, around 85% seen once. Turning to this clone: Its antigen is not known.

After removal of 1 base from V and 2 bases from J, the junction contained 6 bases not matched to a gene. The length of the CDR3 is 17 residues. Per the germline V gene, CDR1 is SGHVS and CDR2 is FQNEAQ. Time point specified: week 23, last vaccination. A 20-mer mutant IDH1 peptide at 300 ug was injected subcutaneously with topical imiquimod. Donors' newly diagnosed IDH1-mutant WHO grade 3 or 4 astrocytomas lacked nuclear ATRX. The V gene is TRBV7-8, the J gene TRBJ2-3; the match to TRBD2 covers 10 bases. This TCR was recovered from a man aged 30 to 45 with glioma. Some clones in this sample may be carry-over from other donors' samples. Sample: PBMCs, taken from a glioma patient whose treatment included an IDH1 peptide vaccine. The CDR3 DNA follows: TGTGCCAGCAGCTTAGTTCAAGCGGGGGGGCCCACAGATACGCAGTATTTT. Translating it yields CASSLVQAGGPTDTQYF.